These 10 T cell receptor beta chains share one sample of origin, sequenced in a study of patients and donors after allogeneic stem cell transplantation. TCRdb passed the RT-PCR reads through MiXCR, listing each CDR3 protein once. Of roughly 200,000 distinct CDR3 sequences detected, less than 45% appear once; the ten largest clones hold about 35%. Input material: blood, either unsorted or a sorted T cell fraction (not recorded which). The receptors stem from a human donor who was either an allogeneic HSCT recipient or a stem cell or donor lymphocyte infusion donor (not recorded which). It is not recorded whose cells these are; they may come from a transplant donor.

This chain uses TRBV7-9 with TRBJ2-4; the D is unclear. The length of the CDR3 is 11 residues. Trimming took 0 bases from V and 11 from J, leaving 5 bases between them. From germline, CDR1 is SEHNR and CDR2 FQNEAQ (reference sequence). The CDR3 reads CASSLASFQYF. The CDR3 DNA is TGTGCCAGCAGCTTAGCTTCCTTTCAGTACTTC.

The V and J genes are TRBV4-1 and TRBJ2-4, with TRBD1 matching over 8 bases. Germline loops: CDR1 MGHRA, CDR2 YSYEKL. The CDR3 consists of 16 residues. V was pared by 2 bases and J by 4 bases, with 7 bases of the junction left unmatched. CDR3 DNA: TGCGCCAGCAGCCAAAAACCACGGACAGGGAAAAACATTCAGTACTTC. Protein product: CASSQKPRTGKNIQYF.

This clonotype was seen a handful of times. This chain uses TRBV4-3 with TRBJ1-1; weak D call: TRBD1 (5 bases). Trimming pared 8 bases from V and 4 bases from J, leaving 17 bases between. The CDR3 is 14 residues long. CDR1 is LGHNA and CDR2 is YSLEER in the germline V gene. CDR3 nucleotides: TGCGCCAGCGCCAAGGGGTCCGGAGGCACTGAAGCTTTCTTT. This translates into CASAKGSGGTEAFF.

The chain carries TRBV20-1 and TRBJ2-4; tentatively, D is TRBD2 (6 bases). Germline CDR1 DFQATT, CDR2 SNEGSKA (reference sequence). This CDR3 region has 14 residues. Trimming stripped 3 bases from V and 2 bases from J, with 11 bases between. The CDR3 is CSASGAGTKNIQYF. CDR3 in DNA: TGCAGTGCTAGCGGGGCGGGAACCAAAAACATTCAGTACTTC.

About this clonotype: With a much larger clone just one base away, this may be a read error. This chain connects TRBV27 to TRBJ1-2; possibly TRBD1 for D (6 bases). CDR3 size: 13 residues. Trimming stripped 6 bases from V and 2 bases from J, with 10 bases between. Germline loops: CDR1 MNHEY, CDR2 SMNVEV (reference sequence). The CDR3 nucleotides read TGTGCCAGCAGCTTTGGACAGAACTATGGCTACACCTTC. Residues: CASSFGQNYGYTF.

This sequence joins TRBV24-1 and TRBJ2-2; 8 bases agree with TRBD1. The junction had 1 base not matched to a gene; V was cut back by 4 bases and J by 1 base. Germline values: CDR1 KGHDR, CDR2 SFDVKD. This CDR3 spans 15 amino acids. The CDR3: CATSEGQGNTGELFF. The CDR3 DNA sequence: TGTGCCACCAGTGAAGGACAGGGGAACACCGGGGAGCTGTTTTTT.

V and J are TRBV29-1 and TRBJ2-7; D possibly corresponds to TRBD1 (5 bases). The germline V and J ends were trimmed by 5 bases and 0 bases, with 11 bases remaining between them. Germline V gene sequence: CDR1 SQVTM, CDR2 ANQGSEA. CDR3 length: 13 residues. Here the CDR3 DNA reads TGCAGCGTTTCTCCGACAGTCTCCTACGAGCAGTACTTC. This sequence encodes CSVSPTVSYEQYF.

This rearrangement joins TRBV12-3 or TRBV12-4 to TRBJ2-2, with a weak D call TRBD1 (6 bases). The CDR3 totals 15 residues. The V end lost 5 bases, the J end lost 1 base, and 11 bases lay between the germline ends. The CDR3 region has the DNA TGTGCCAGCAGTCGGGGACAAGAGAACACCGGGGAGCTGTTTTTT. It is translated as CASSRGQENTGELFF.

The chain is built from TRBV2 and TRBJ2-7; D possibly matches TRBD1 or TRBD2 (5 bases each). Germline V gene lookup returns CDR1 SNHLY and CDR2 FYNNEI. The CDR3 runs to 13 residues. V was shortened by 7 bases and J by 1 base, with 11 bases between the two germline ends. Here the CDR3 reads CASMGTASYEQYF. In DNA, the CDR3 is TGTGCCAGCATGGGGACCGCATCCTACGAGCAGTACTTC.

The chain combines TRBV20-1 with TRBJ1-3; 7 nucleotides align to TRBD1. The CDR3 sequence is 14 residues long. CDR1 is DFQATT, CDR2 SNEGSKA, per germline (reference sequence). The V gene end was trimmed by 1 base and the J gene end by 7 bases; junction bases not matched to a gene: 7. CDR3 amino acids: CSARGDREINTIYF. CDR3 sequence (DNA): TGCAGTGCTAGAGGTGACAGGGAAATTAACACCATATATTTT.